These T cell receptor beta chains were read from a single sample in a study of early T cells in non-severe SARS-CoV-2 infection. TCRdb reprocessed the 5' RACE reads via MiXCR and lists one record per CDR3 protein. The sample consists of approximately 80,000 distinct CDR3 sequences, approximately 11% of them appearing once. The material sequenced was whole blood, taken at baseline. These receptors originate from an adult who was a healthcare worker with PCR-confirmed SARS-CoV-2 infection or an uninfected control (not recorded which). CDR3s include the opening cysteine and the closing phenylalanine or tryptophan. Fields, in order: clone size, CDR3 length, V gene, D gene, J gene, CDR3 protein, CDR3 DNA. D genes are given only for firm matches. A row's size may be missing; if present it is once, few, many or a size class.

size: few
length: 15
V: TRBV11-2
D: .
J: TRBJ1-5
CDR3: CASSLSGHRDQPQHF
DNA: TGTGCCAGCAGCTTAAGCGGCCATCGGGATCAGCCCCAGCATTTT

size: .
length: 12
V: TRBV15
D: .
J: TRBJ1-1
CDR3: CATSRAGNEAFF
DNA: TGTGCCACCAGCAGAGCGGGAAATGAAGCTTTCTTT

size: many
length: 15
V: TRBV12-3/TRBV12-4
D: .
J: TRBJ1-5
CDR3: CASSFLGASNQPQHF
DNA: TGTGCCAGCAGTTTTCTGGGGGCCTCCAATCAGCCCCAGCATTTT

size: many
length: 15
V: TRBV19
D: .
J: TRBJ2-4
CDR3: CASSELGTTKNIQYF
DNA: TGTGCCAGTAGTGAACTCGGGACAACCAAAAACATTCAGTACTTC

size: few
length: 12
V: TRBV12-3/TRBV12-4
D: .
J: TRBJ2-7
CDR3: CASRRSSYEQYF
DNA: TGTGCCAGCAGGCGGTCATCCTACGAGCAGTACTTC

size: many
length: 15
V: TRBV6-6
D: TRBD1
J: TRBJ2-7
CDR3: CASRYSGQTTYEQYF
DNA: TGTGCCAGCAGGTACTCGGGACAGACAACCTACGAGCAGTACTTC

size: many
length: 15
V: TRBV6-5
D: .
J: TRBJ1-1
CDR3: CASSYQAGGNTEAFF
DNA: TGTGCCAGCAGTTACCAGGCAGGCGGGAACACTGAAGCTTTCTTT

size: many
length: 16
V: TRBV7-9
D: .
J: TRBJ2-1
CDR3: CASSLSRRPSYNEQFF
DNA: TGTGCCAGCAGCTTAAGCAGGCGTCCTTCCTACAATGAGCAGTTCTTC

size: .
length: 13
V: TRBV11-1
D: .
J: TRBJ2-7
CDR3: CASSLGISYEQYF
DNA: TGTGCCAGCAGCTTAGGAATCTCCTACGAGCAGTACTTC

size: .
length: 14
V: TRBV7-8
D: .
J: TRBJ2-1
CDR3: CDSSLVDTYNEQFF
DNA: TGTGACAGCAGCTTAGTCGACACCTACAATGAGCAGTTCTTC

size: .
length: 14
V: TRBV9
D: .
J: TRBJ1-3
CDR3: CASSPQWSGNTIYF
DNA: TGTGCCAGCAGCCCTCAATGGTCTGGAAACACCATATATTTT

size: many
length: 15
V: TRBV9
D: TRBD2
J: TRBJ2-3
CDR3: CASSVSGGVPDTQYF
DNA: TGTGCCAGCAGCGTAAGCGGGGGGGTCCCAGATACGCAGTATTTT

size: .
length: 13
V: TRBV27
D: .
J: TRBJ1-2
CDR3: CASKLAGAGGYTF
DNA: TGTGCCAGCAAACTCGCGGGGGCTGGTGGCTACACCTTC

size: .
length: 15
V: TRBV15
D: TRBD1
J: TRBJ1-2
CDR3: CATSTGTGGNYGYTF
DNA: TGTGCCACCAGCACTGGGACAGGGGGTAACTATGGCTACACCTTC

size: few
length: 15
V: TRBV7-2
D: TRBD1
J: TRBJ2-4
CDR3: CASSSSGGAKNIQYF
DNA: TGTGCCAGCAGCTCCTCAGGGGGTGCCAAAAACATTCAGTACTTC

size: .
length: 13
V: TRBV15
D: .
J: TRBJ2-1
CDR3: CATSKAGNNEQFF
DNA: TGTGCCACCAGCAAGGCAGGCAACAATGAGCAGTTCTTC

size: many
length: 11
V: TRBV2
D: .
J: TRBJ1-2
CDR3: CASSSGSGYTF
DNA: TGTGCCAGCAGCTCAGGGTCGGGCTACACCTTC

size: many
length: 16
V: TRBV5-1
D: TRBD2
J: TRBJ2-1
CDR3: CASSFSGGMSYNEQFF
DNA: TGCGCCAGCAGCTTTAGCGGGGGGATGTCCTACAATGAGCAGTTCTTC

size: many
length: 13
V: TRBV7-3
D: .
J: TRBJ1-1
CDR3: CASSLDRGFEAFF
DNA: TGTGCCAGCAGCTTAGATCGGGGCTTTGAAGCTTTCTTT

size: .
length: 15
V: TRBV24-1
D: .
J: TRBJ2-1
CDR3: CATSDTSNRDGEQFF
DNA: TGTGCCACCAGTGATACTTCGAACAGGGATGGTGAGCAGTTCTTC

size: few
length: 14
V: TRBV3-1
D: TRBD1
J: TRBJ1-6
CDR3: CASTPGQQHSPLHF
DNA: TGTGCCAGCACCCCGGGACAGCAGCATTCACCCCTCCACTTT

size: .
length: 14
V: TRBV12-3/TRBV12-4
D: .
J: TRBJ1-6
CDR3: CASSLLGGLSPLHF
DNA: TGTGCCAGCAGTTTATTAGGCGGCCTTTCACCCCTCCACTTT

size: .
length: 15
V: TRBV7-9
D: .
J: TRBJ2-1
CDR3: CASSSHSGVYNEQFF
DNA: TGTGCCAGCAGCTCCCATAGCGGAGTTTACAATGAGCAGTTCTTC

size: .
length: 13
V: TRBV30
D: .
J: TRBJ1-2
CDR3: CAWGVGVNYGYTF
DNA: TGTGCCTGGGGTGTGGGAGTCAACTATGGCTACACCTTC

size: .
length: 14
V: TRBV2
D: .
J: TRBJ1-4
CDR3: CASRRIATNEKLFF
DNA: TGTGCCAGCAGAAGAATAGCAACTAATGAAAAACTGTTTTTT

size: .
length: 11
V: TRBV29-1
D: .
J: TRBJ1-2
CDR3: CSVGSGYGYTF
DNA: TGCAGCGTTGGGTCTGGGTATGGCTACACCTTC

size: few
length: 13
V: TRBV3-1
D: .
J: TRBJ2-5
CDR3: CASSHNYQETQYF
DNA: TGTGCCAGCAGCCATAACTACCAAGAGACCCAGTACTTC

size: .
length: 17
V: TRBV12-3/TRBV12-4
D: .
J: TRBJ2-6
CDR3: CASSFQQVDSGANVLTF
DNA: TGTGCCAGCAGTTTCCAGCAGGTCGACTCTGGGGCCAACGTCCTGACTTTC

size: many
length: 14
V: TRBV7-2
D: .
J: TRBJ2-5
CDR3: CASSLGSVQETQYF
DNA: TGTGCCAGCAGCTTAGGGAGCGTTCAAGAGACCCAGTACTTC

size: .
length: 16
V: TRBV12-3/TRBV12-4
D: .
J: TRBJ2-1
CDR3: CASSPGPGGPYNEQFF
DNA: TGTGCCAGCAGTCCCGGCCCCGGGGGCCCCTACAATGAGCAGTTCTTC

size: many
length: 13
V: TRBV30
D: .
J: TRBJ1-1
CDR3: CAWDRQANTEAFF
DNA: TGTGCCTGGGACCGGCAGGCGAACACTGAAGCTTTCTTT

size: .
length: 11
V: TRBV12-3/TRBV12-4
D: .
J: TRBJ2-1
CDR3: CASSFFREQFF
DNA: TGTGCCAGCAGTTTCTTTCGAGAGCAGTTCTTC

size: .
length: 16
V: TRBV4-2
D: .
J: TRBJ1-6
CDR3: CASSQELDSYNSPLHF
DNA: TGTGCCAGCAGCCAAGAATTGGACTCCTATAATTCACCCCTCCACTTT

size: few
length: 11
V: TRBV28
D: .
J: TRBJ1-1
CDR3: CASTERGEAFF
DNA: TGTGCCAGCACGGAACGTGGTGAAGCTTTCTTT

size: .
length: 13
V: TRBV20-1
D: TRBD2
J: TRBJ2-2
CDR3: CSAVAGRTGELFF
DNA: TGCAGTGCCGTAGCGGGGCGAACCGGGGAGCTGTTTTTT

size: many
length: 15
V: TRBV10-2
D: .
J: TRBJ1-1
CDR3: CASSESPSEALRGFF
DNA: TGCGCCAGCAGTGAGTCGCCCTCAGAAGCCCTCAGGGGTTTCTTT

size: .
length: 16
V: TRBV7-2
D: TRBD2
J: TRBJ2-5
CDR3: CASSLASGGTKETQYF
DNA: TGTGCCAGCAGCTTAGCCAGCGGGGGGACAAAAGAGACCCAGTACTTC

size: few
length: 13
V: TRBV5-4
D: .
J: TRBJ2-1
CDR3: CASGLRGTNEQFF
DNA: TGTGCCAGCGGACTTCGAGGCACGAATGAGCAGTTCTTC

size: .
length: 14
V: TRBV12-3/TRBV12-4
D: TRBD2
J: TRBJ2-3
CDR3: CASSSSGGTDTQYF
DNA: TGTGCCAGCAGTTCTAGCGGGGGGACGGATACGCAGTATTTT

size: few
length: 13
V: TRBV5-6
D: .
J: TRBJ1-1
CDR3: CASSRQMNTEAFF
DNA: TGTGCCAGCAGCAGACAGATGAACACTGAAGCTTTCTTT

size: few
length: 13
V: TRBV4-1
D: .
J: TRBJ2-5
CDR3: CASSQGQWQTQYF
DNA: TGCGCCAGCAGCCAAGGACAATGGCAGACCCAGTACTTC

size: few
length: 15
V: TRBV20-1
D: TRBD1
J: TRBJ2-3
CDR3: CSARDRRQGLDTQYF
DNA: TGCAGTGCTAGAGATCGGCGACAGGGTTTGGATACGCAGTATTTT

size: many
length: 15
V: TRBV18
D: .
J: TRBJ1-1
CDR3: CASSPREDGFSEAFF
DNA: TGTGCCAGCTCACCCCGGGAGGACGGTTTCTCTGAAGCTTTCTTT

size: .
length: 15
V: TRBV4-2
D: TRBD1
J: TRBJ1-2
CDR3: CASSQETGGNYGYTF
DNA: TGTGCCAGCAGCCAAGAGACAGGGGGGAACTATGGCTACACCTTC

size: .
length: 15
V: TRBV21-1
D: .
J: TRBJ2-1
CDR3: CASSVTGPSYNEQFF
DNA: TGTGCCAGCAGCGTAACAGGACCCTCCTACAATGAGCAGTTCTTC

size: medium-sized
length: 15
V: TRBV7-2
D: .
J: TRBJ2-1
CDR3: CASSSVGGAHNEQFF
DNA: TGTGCCAGCAGCTCGGTGGGGGGGGCCCACAATGAGCAGTTCTTC

size: few
length: 15
V: TRBV5-1
D: .
J: TRBJ2-5
CDR3: CASSLAWVTGETQYF
DNA: TGCGCCAGCAGCTTGGCCTGGGTAACAGGAGAGACCCAGTACTTC

size: many
length: 16
V: TRBV6-5
D: .
J: TRBJ1-3
CDR3: CASSYQGQSSGNTIYF
DNA: TGTGCCAGCAGTTACCAAGGACAATCCTCTGGAAACACCATATATTTT

size: .
length: 14
V: TRBV4-1
D: TRBD2
J: TRBJ2-3
CDR3: CASSQEVAGRPQYF
DNA: TGCGCCAGCAGCCAAGAGGTAGCGGGGAGACCGCAGTATTTT

size: many
length: 13
V: TRBV25-1
D: .
J: TRBJ1-1
CDR3: CASSKAVNTEAFF
DNA: TGTGCCAGCAGCAAAGCAGTGAACACTGAAGCTTTCTTT

size: many
length: 12
V: TRBV29-1
D: .
J: TRBJ2-3
CDR3: CSVASGTDTQYF
DNA: TGCAGCGTTGCATCTGGCACAGATACGCAGTATTTT

size: .
length: 11
V: TRBV7-2
D: .
J: TRBJ1-1
CDR3: CASSFTAAAFF
DNA: TGTGCCAGCAGCTTTACGGCTGCGGCTTTCTTT

size: few
length: 14
V: TRBV5-1
D: .
J: TRBJ1-2
CDR3: CASSPRNYRDGYTF
DNA: TGCGCCAGCAGCCCGAGAAACTACAGAGATGGCTACACCTTC

size: .
length: 13
V: TRBV6-1
D: .
J: TRBJ1-3
CDR3: CASSTFGGNTIYF
DNA: TGTGCCAGCAGTACTTTCGGGGGAAACACCATATATTTT

size: .
length: 15
V: TRBV9
D: TRBD2
J: TRBJ2-7
CDR3: CASSVDGLAGSEQYF
DNA: TGTGCCAGCAGCGTAGATGGACTAGCGGGCTCCGAGCAGTACTTC

size: few
length: 16
V: TRBV5-1
D: .
J: TRBJ2-2
CDR3: CASSNGGTLNTGELFF
DNA: TGCGCCAGCTCAAATGGGGGAACCTTGAACACCGGGGAGCTGTTTTTT

size: few
length: 14
V: TRBV28
D: .
J: TRBJ2-5
CDR3: CASSSLRGQETQYF
DNA: TGTGCCAGCAGTTCTCTACGAGGGCAAGAGACCCAGTACTTC